The present T cell receptor beta chain was sequenced within a study of control samples from healthy donors and cancer patients. This CDR3 contains 19 residues. V lost 3 bases to trimming and J lost 1 base; unmatched junction nucleotides: 15. Germline V gene sequence: CDR1 MDHEN, CDR2 SYDVKM. The assay was immunoSEQ multiplex PCR, and TCRdb's table has in-frame clones only and misses some. The table records approximately 160,000 clones, approximately 94% of them present only once. This clone occurred once. The rearrangement links TRBV28 to TRBJ2-3; 8 bases match TRBD1. The sequenced sample was blood. The receptor's source is a woman between 18 and 29 years old in good health. The DNA for the CDR3 is TGTGCCAGCAGTTTTGGAGCCAAACCGGGACAGGTGGGCACAGATACGCAGTATTTT. Its protein is CASSFGAKPGQVGTDTQYF. Based on the CDR3 plus reference TRBV28 and TRBJ2-3, the full variable domain is DVKVTQSSRYLVKRTGEKVFLECVQDMDHENMFWYRQDPGLGLRLIYFSYDVKMKEKGDIPEGYSVSREKKERFSLILESASTNQTSMYLCASSFGAKPGQVGTDTQYFGPGTRLTVL.